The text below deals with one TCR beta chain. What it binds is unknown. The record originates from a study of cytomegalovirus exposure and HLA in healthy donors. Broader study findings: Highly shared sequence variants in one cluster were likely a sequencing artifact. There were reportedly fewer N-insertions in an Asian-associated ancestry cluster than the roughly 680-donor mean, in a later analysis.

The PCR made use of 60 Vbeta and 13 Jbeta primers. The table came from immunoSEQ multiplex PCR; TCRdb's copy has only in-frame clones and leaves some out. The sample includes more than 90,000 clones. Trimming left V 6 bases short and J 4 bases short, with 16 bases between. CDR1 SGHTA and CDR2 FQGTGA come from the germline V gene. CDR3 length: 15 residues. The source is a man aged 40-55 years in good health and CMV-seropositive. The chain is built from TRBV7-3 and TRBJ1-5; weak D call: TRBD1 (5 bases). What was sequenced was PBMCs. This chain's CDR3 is CASSSTGLKNQPQHF. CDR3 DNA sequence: TGTGCCAGCAGTTCAACGGGACTAAAAAATCAGCCCCAGCATTTT.